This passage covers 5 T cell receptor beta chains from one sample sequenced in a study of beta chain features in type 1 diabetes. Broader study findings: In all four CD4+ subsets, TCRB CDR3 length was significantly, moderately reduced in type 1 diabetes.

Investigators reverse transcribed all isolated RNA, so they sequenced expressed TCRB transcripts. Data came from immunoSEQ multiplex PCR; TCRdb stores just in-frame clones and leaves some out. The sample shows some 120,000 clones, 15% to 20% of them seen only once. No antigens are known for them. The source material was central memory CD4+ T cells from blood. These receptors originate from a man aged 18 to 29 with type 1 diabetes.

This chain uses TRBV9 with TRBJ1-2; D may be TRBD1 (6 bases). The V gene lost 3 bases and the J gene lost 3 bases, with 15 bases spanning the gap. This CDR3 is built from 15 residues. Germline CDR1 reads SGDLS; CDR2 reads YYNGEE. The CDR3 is CASSARGGGYYGYTF. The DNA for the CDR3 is TGTGCCAGCAGCGCCCGAGGGGGAGGATACTATGGCTACACCTTC.

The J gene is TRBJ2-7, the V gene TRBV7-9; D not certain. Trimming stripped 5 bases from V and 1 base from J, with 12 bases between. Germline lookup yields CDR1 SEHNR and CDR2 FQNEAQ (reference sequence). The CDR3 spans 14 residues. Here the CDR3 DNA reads TGTGCCAGCAGCGCCCTGGAGAGATCCTACGAGCAGTACTTC. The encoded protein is CASSALERSYEQYF.

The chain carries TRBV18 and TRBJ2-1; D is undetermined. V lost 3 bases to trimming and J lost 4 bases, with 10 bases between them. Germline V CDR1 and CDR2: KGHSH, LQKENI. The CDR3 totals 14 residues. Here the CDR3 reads CASSPPEVYNEQFF. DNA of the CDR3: TGTGCCAGCTCACCGCCAGAGGTATACAATGAGCAGTTCTTC. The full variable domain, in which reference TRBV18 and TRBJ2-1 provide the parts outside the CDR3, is NAGVMQNPRHLVRRRGQEARLRCSPMKGHSHVYWYRQLPEEGLKFMVYLQKENIIDESGMPKERFSAEFPKEGPSILRIQQVVRGDSAAYFCASSPPEVYNEQFFGPGTRLTVL.

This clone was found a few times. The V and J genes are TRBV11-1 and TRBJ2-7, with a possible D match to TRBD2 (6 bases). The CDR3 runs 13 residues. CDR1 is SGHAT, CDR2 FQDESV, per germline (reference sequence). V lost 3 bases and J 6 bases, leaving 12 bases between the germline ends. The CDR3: CASSLPLAREQYF. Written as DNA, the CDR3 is TGTGCCAGCAGCTTGCCACTAGCACGCGAGCAGTACTTC.

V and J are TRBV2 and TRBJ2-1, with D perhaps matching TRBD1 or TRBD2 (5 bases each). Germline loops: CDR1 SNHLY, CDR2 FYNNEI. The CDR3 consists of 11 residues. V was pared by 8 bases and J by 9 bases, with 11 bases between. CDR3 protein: CASGGRGEQFF. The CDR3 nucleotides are TGTGCCAGCGGGGGTAGGGGTGAGCAGTTCTTC.